What follows describes a single TCR beta chain. As yet, its antigen is unknown. The CDR3 sequence is 19 residues long. CDR1 is MGHRA, CDR2 YSYEKL, per germline. Deletions cut 1 base from V and 2 bases from J, with 23 bases between. This sample was taken from a study of shared clonotypes between healthy human individuals. Whole-study findings and limits: Several donors shared about 4.8% of their naive CD4 clonotypes. Larger estimated richness was generally recorded for naive subsets relative to memory subsets. Generation of non-shared clonotypes was less probable than generation of clonotypes shared by all four donors.

HIV-negative, healthy adults without recent acute infections or vaccinations were the donors. Sequencing was performed with immunoSEQ multiplex PCR; in TCRdb, only in-frame clones are kept and a portion is missing. The table lists a few million clones, approximately 95% of them singletons. The sample comprised naive CD4+ T cells from PBMCs. Noted subset: CD45RA+ positively selected. This receptor was obtained from a man younger than 35 in good health. Some clones in this sample may be carry-over from other donors' samples. V gene TRBV4-1 combines with J gene TRBJ1-1; D uncertain. In DNA form, the CDR3 reads TGCGCCAGCAGCCAAGTCACACCAAACCCGGGATTTTCCAACACTGAAGCTTTCTTT. It codes for CASSQVTPNPGFSNTEAFF.